The present entry profiles one TCR beta chain with its context. The record originates from a study of blood T cell repertoires in COVID-19. As for the study in general: Spain, Italy and the United States supplied samples that represented acute and convalescent COVID-19. In each case, the material was cDNA or gDNA derived from T cells, B-cell-depleted T cells, or PBMCs.

The V gene's germline CDR1 is MNHNY and CDR2 SVGAGI (reference sequence). Trimming cost V 6 bases and J 1 base, with 12 bases left between them. The CDR3 extends over 14 amino acids. In the authors' methods: Amplified reference gene primers provided the basis for estimating nucleated cell counts. The method was immunoSEQ multiplex PCR; TCRdb's version includes in-frame clones alone and lacks a portion of them. Clone size and V and J calls were adopted from that table, with D and trimming inferred from the DNA. This sample yields roughly 380,000 clones, of which 85% are seen a single time; 3.5% to 4% belongs to the top ten.

Sequenced input: peripheral blood. This receptor was obtained from a woman aged 18-29 years with acute or convalescent COVID-19. The chain employs TRBV6-6 and TRBJ1-1, with TRBD1 as a possible D gene (6 bases). The CDR3 sequence: CASSLGHPNTEAFF. CDR3 DNA: TGTGCCAGCAGCCTGGGACACCCGAACACTGAAGCTTTCTTT.